This entry lists 9 T cell receptor beta chains sequenced from one sample in a study of blood T cells in healthy people across ages. It was with a sample-barcoded 5' primer and a J-beta primer mix that a second PCR of about 6 to 12 cycles was run. TCRdb re-called the 5' RACE reads with MiXCR, one entry per CDR3 protein. The table records about 640,000 distinct CDR3 sequences, around 41% of them present only once. What was sequenced was blood. These receptors all stem from an elderly man in good health.

V gene TRBV2 combines with J gene TRBJ2-1; 8 nucleotides agree with TRBD2. Germline V gene data show CDR1 as SNHLY and CDR2 as FYNNEI. Germline trimming cut 7 bases from V and 7 bases from J; bases unmatched to any gene: 12. There are 15 residues in the CDR3. The CDR3 region has the DNA TGTGCCAGCACCCCGGGACTAGAGAGTGGGAATGAGCAGTTCTTC. Its translation is CASTPGLESGNEQFF. The full variable domain, with the rest looked up from reference TRBV2 and TRBJ2-1, is EPEVTQTPSHQVTQMGQEVILRCVPISNHLYFYWYRQILGQKVEFLVSFYNNEISEKSEIFDDQFSVERPDGSNFTLKIRSTKLEDSAMYFCASTPGLESGNEQFFGPGTRLTVL.

This sequence joins TRBV7-3 and TRBJ2-1, with 7 bases lining up with TRBD2. The CDR3 is 15 residues long. After removal of 3 bases from V and 3 bases from J, the junction contained 5 bases not matched to a gene. Germline V gene lookup returns CDR1 SGHTA and CDR2 FQGTGA. The CDR3 DNA is TGTGCCAGCAGCTTCACTCTAGCGGACTACAATGAGCAGTTCTTC. Encoded protein: CASSFTLADYNEQFF.

The V call is TRBV12-3 or TRBV12-4, the J call TRBJ1-4, with no clear D. The CDR3 sequence is 15 residues long. V lost 5 bases and J 5 bases, leaving 15 bases between the germline ends. The CDR3 loop is CASSPEDAINEKLFF. CDR3 nucleotides: TGTGCCAGCAGTCCCGAGGACGCAATAAATGAAAAACTGTTTTTT.

This sequence joins TRBV3-1 and TRBJ2-1, with a possible D match to TRBD2 (6 bases). The V gene lost 6 bases and the J gene lost 1 base, with 13 bases spanning the gap. This CDR3 is 15 amino acids long. Germline-derived CDR1 and CDR2 are LGHDT and YNNKEL (reference sequence). This chain's CDR3 is CASRTGTWSYNEQFF. The CDR3 DNA reads as TGTGCCAGCAGAACCGGGACTTGGTCCTACAATGAGCAGTTCTTC.

The chain employs TRBV28 and TRBJ2-7; 8 bases align to TRBD2. The CDR3 spans 15 residues. Trimming at V came to 1 base and at J to 6 bases, leaving 8 bases not matched to a gene. CDR1 and CDR2 from the germline V gene are MDHEN and SYDVKM. CDR3 residues: CASSLFTSGSCEQYF. The CDR3 bases are TGTGCCAGCAGTTTATTTACTAGCGGAAGCTGCGAGCAGTACTTC.

The J gene is TRBJ2-1, the V gene TRBV5-1; 9 positions agree with TRBD2. This CDR3 has 14 residues. CDR1 SGHRS and CDR2 YFSETQ come from the germline V gene. Losses at the gene ends were 0 bases for V and 10 bases for J; bases not matched to a gene: 5. As DNA, the CDR3 is TGCGCCAGCAGCTTGGAAGTTAGCGGGGGCGAGCAGTTCTTC. Its protein product is CASSLEVSGGEQFF.

J is TRBJ2-1 and V is TRBV12-3 or TRBV12-4; D possibly corresponds to TRBD1 (5 bases). The length of the CDR3 is 16 residues. Trimming removed 7 bases at V and 4 bases at J, with 20 bases between. The CDR3 nucleotides read TGTGCCAGCACTGAGAGCTCTGGACAACCGTACAATGAGCAGTTCTTC. Translating it yields CASTESSGQPYNEQFF.

This rearrangement joins TRBV7-2 to TRBJ1-5; 11 bases align to TRBD1. The germline CDR1 and CDR2 sequences are SGHTA and FQGNSA. V lost 4 bases to trimming and J lost 7 bases; unmatched junction nucleotides: 6. The CDR3 has 15 residues. CDR3 nucleotide sequence: TGTGCCAGCAGCTCGGGGACAGGGGGTTCCCAGCCCCAGCATTTT. This encodes CASSSGTGGSQPQHF.

The CDR3 region has the DNA TGTGCCAGCAGCCTAAAGGGGACAGACGCCTATGGCTACACCTTC. Translating gives CASSLKGTDAYGYTF. The V call is TRBV3-1, the J call TRBJ1-2, with 7 bases matching TRBD1. Looked up from germline, CDR1 is LGHDT and CDR2 is YNNKEL (reference sequence). The V and J ends lost 4 bases and 4 bases, in that order; junction bases with no gene match: 9. This CDR3 region has 15 residues.